This T cell receptor beta chain was documented in a study of T cell responses to AZD1222 COVID-19 vaccine. Study conclusions and caveats: At 160-218 and 743-854, vaccine-associated CD4 TCRs were dominant, and they spanned spike.

As regards this clone: As yet, its antigen is unknown.

Generated by immunoSEQ multiplex PCR, the TCRdb table keeps only in-frame clones and is missing some. This table holds around 150,000 clones, approximately 84% found once. V lost 3 bases, J lost 1 base, and 1 base stayed unmatched. The germline gives CDR1 MDHEN, CDR2 SYDVKM. CDR3 length: 16 residues. This chain joins TRBV28 and TRBJ2-1; 12 nucleotides align to TRBD2. The input for sequencing was peripheral blood, taken on day 0 of AZD1222 vaccination. This TCR came from an adult in good health. The CDR3 coding sequence is TGTGCCAGCAGTTTGACTAGCGGGGGTTCCTACAATGAGCAGTTCTTC. Protein product: CASSLTSGGSYNEQFF.